Below are 22 T cell receptor beta chains sequenced from a single sample in a study of T cells in Graves' hyperthyroidism and ophthalmopathy. Amplification targeted TCR beta CDR3 regions from RNA transcripts. The HTBI primer set served for first-round RT-PCR of the TCR CDR3. TCRdb re-analysed the multiplex PCR reads in MiXCR, keeping a single row per CDR3 protein. The sample lists about 290,000 distinct CDR3 sequences, roughly 13% occurring once. The material sequenced was blood. All receptors come from a woman in her 30s with Graves' hyperthyroidism that later progressed to Graves' ophthalmopathy.

The chain combines TRBV19 with TRBJ1-5; a weak D match, TRBD1 (6 bases). Germline CDR1 reads LNHDA; CDR2 reads SQIVND (reference sequence). With 1 base removed from V and 8 bases from J, the gap between germline ends came to 18 bases. This CDR3 is 16 amino acids long. The CDR3 protein is CASSIAADRQRKPQHF. For the CDR3, the DNA is TGTGCCAGTAGTATAGCGGCCGACAGGCAGAGAAAGCCCCAGCATTTT.

This clonotype came up many times. The chain has TRBV27 and TRBJ1-2; 7 positions agree with TRBD1. This CDR3 has 16 residues. Unmatched junction bases numbered 20, after V lost 8 bases and J lost 8 bases. The germline V gene encodes CDR1 MNHEY and CDR2 SMNVEV (reference sequence). CDR3 region: CASASLETGHSGGYTF. CDR3 nucleotides: TGTGCCAGCGCTTCTCTCGAGACAGGGCATAGTGGGGGCTACACCTTC.

This clonotype was seen many times. The CDR3 protein is CASSQEVSTSGIPYNEQFF. Here the CDR3 DNA reads TGTGCCAGCAGCCAAGAGGTTTCGACTAGCGGGATCCCCTACAATGAGCAGTTCTTC. The chain carries TRBV3-1 and TRBJ2-1; 11 bases are shared with TRBD2. CDR3 length equals 19 residues. V shed 0 bases, J shed 2 bases, and the junction held 9 bases outside the gene matches. Germline loops: CDR1 LGHDT, CDR2 YNNKEL (reference sequence).

This clonotype was observed many times. The chain employs TRBV4-2 and TRBJ1-2; 7 bases fit TRBD1. This CDR3 comprises 16 residues. Germline CDR1 and CDR2: LGHNA and YNFKEQ. V was clipped by 6 bases and J by 1 base; unmatched bases: 11. In DNA, the CDR3 is TGTGCCAGCAGGGAGTCGGACAGGTCCTTTAACTATGGCTACACCTTC. It yields the protein CASRESDRSFNYGYTF.

The V gene is TRBV19, the J gene TRBJ2-1; 7 positions agree with TRBD2. CDR3 length: 15 residues. With V trimmed by 6 bases and J by 5 bases, 10 bases remained unmatched. CDR1 LNHDA and CDR2 SQIVND come from the germline V gene (reference sequence). The CDR3 DNA follows: TGTGCCAGTAGAATCAGACGGGAGGTTGACAATGAGCAGTTCTTC. It codes for CASRIRREVDNEQFF.

This clonotype was found many times. The V gene is TRBV3-1, the J gene TRBJ1-5; D possibly corresponds to TRBD1 (6 bases). The CDR3 length is 12 residues. Germline assignment: CDR1 LGHDT and CDR2 YNNKEL (reference sequence). The V gene lost 3 bases and the J gene lost 9 bases, with 9 bases spanning the gap. For the CDR3, the DNA is TGTGCCAGCAGCCATGGGGGCGGGCCCCAGCATTTT. As protein: CASSHGGGPQHF.

There are many counts of this clonotype. The chain is built from TRBV28 and TRBJ2-5; 8 bases align to TRBD2. The germline CDR1 and CDR2 sequences are MDHEN and SYDVKM. This CDR3 spans 14 amino acids. V shed 2 bases, J shed 3 bases, and the junction held 2 bases outside the gene matches. CDR3 in amino acids: CASSLDGGEETQYF. CDR3 coding DNA: TGTGCCAGCAGTTTAGACGGGGGGGAAGAGACCCAGTACTTC.

This clonotype has at least ten counts. The chain joins TRBV12-3 or TRBV12-4 to TRBJ1-4; no definite D call. The CDR3 consists of 12 residues. V was shortened by 1 base and J by 6 bases, with 3 bases between the two germline ends. CDR3 sequence (DNA): TGTGCCAGCAGTTTAGATGATGAAAAACTGTTTTTT. It encodes CASSLDDEKLFF.

This clonotype showed up many times. J is TRBJ1-2 and V is TRBV24-1, with D hard to call. Germline loops: CDR1 KGHDR, CDR2 SFDVKD. Trimming took 0 bases from V and 4 from J, leaving 8 bases between them. The CDR3 has 14 amino acids. Here the CDR3 reads CATSDLRRAYGYTF. The CDR3 DNA reads as TGTGCCACCAGTGATTTGCGACGGGCCTATGGCTACACCTTC.

This clonotype was counted ten times or more. V usage is TRBV2 and J usage is TRBJ2-2, with D perhaps TRBD1 (5 bases). The CDR3 is 15 amino acids. Trimming stripped 3 bases from V and 4 bases from J, with 12 bases between. Germline CDR1 SNHLY, CDR2 FYNNEI. This chain's CDR3 is CASSETVFGTGELFF. For the CDR3, the DNA is TGTGCCAGCAGTGAGACAGTCTTCGGCACCGGGGAGCTGTTTTTT.

This clonotype was observed at least ten times. This CDR3 reads CASSDVGGPVGGYTF. The CDR3 bases are TGTGCCAGCAGTGACGTTGGGGGGCCCGTTGGTGGCTACACCTTC. The chain combines TRBV2 with TRBJ1-2; perhaps TRBD1 as D (6 bases). Germline CDR1 and CDR2: SNHLY and FYNNEI. This CDR3 comprises 15 residues. The V gene lost 3 bases and the J gene lost 7 bases, with 18 bases spanning the gap.

This clonotype occurred many times. CDR3: CASSLGRLAGPGELFF. CDR3 nucleotides: TGTGCCAGCAGCTTAGGCCGACTAGCGGGGCCCGGGGAGCTGTTTTTT. V gene TRBV11-2 combines with J gene TRBJ2-2; 11 nucleotides match TRBD2. Germline CDR1 and CDR2: SGHAT and FQNNGV. The length of the CDR3 is 16 residues. The V segment lost 1 base and the J segment 6 bases; nucleotides outside the gene matches: 4.

At least ten counts were recorded for this clonotype. This chain connects TRBV13 to TRBJ2-3; TRBD1 matches 7 bases. With V trimmed by 4 bases and J by 0 bases, 7 bases remained unmatched. Germline V gene sequence: CDR1 PRHDT, CDR2 FYEKMQ (reference sequence). This CDR3 comprises 16 residues. CDR3 protein: CASSSRDRSSTDTQYF. Written as DNA, the CDR3 is TGTGCCAGCAGCTCTCGGGACAGATCTAGCACAGATACGCAGTATTTT.

This clonotype was seen at least ten times. The rearrangement uses TRBV5-8 and TRBJ2-1; D might be TRBD1 (5 bases). CDR3 length: 13 residues. V was clipped by 2 bases and J by 5 bases, with 8 bases between them. The germline CDR1 and CDR2 sequences are SGHTS and YDEGEE. CDR3 region: CASSFRANNEQFF. As DNA, the CDR3 is TGTGCCAGCAGCTTCAGGGCGAACAATGAGCAGTTCTTC.

This clonotype was detected ten times or more. The chain recombines TRBV7-2 with TRBJ2-7, with 7 bases lining up with TRBD2. V shed 1 base, J shed 0 bases, and the junction held 9 bases outside the gene matches. This CDR3 is built from 17 residues. Germline V gives CDR1 SGHTA, CDR2 FQGNSA. This CDR3 reads CASSLVASGIGSYEQYF. The CDR3 DNA sequence: TGTGCCAGCAGCTTAGTCGCCAGCGGGATTGGCTCCTACGAGCAGTACTTC.

This clonotype occurred many times. The chain links TRBV28 to TRBJ1-6; no reliable D call. Germline CDR1 reads MDHEN; CDR2 reads SYDVKM. The CDR3 is 14 residues long. Trimming took 8 bases from V and 5 from J, leaving 13 bases between them. The CDR3 sequence: CASQFRRNNSPLHF. CDR3 coding DNA: TGTGCCAGCCAATTTCGACGGAATAATTCACCCCTCCACTTT. Looking up the rest from reference TRBV28 and TRBJ1-6 gives the full variable domain: DVKVTQSSRYLVKRTGEKVFLECVQDMDHENMFWYRQDPGLGLRLIYFSYDVKMKEKGDIPEGYSVSREKKERFSLILESASTNQTSMYLCASQFRRNNSPLHFGNGTRLTVT.

As regards this clonotype: One junction end does not reproduce the germline sequence, and a read error may be involved. The chain has TRBV28 and TRBJ2-1, with TRBD1 matching over 7 bases. The length of the CDR3 is 15 residues. Looked up from germline, CDR1 is MDHEN and CDR2 is SYDVKM. The CDR3 region has the DNA TGTGCCAGCAGTTCGACAGGGTCCGCCTACAATGAGCAGCTCTTC. It encodes CASSSTGSAYNEQLF.

This clonotype was recorded many times. The chain links TRBV6-2 or TRBV6-3 to TRBJ2-7; D tentatively fits TRBD1 or TRBD2 (5 bases each). The V and J ends lost 6 bases and 5 bases respectively, with 11 bases between them. This CDR3 is 12 amino acids long. Germline CDR1 MNHEY, CDR2 SVGEGT. The CDR3 nucleotides are TGTGCCAGCAGCCGCAGGGACCACGAGCAGTACTTC. As protein: CASSRRDHEQYF.

This clonotype was counted ten times or more. This rearrangement joins TRBV20-1 to TRBJ2-1, with 10 bases lining up with TRBD2. Germline V gene data show CDR1 as DFQATT and CDR2 as SNEGSKA (reference sequence). The CDR3 contains 15 residues. V was pared by 6 bases and J by 3 bases, with 8 bases of the junction left unmatched. The CDR3 DNA reads as TGCAGTGCGCTCACTAGCGGGATTAACTACAATGAGCAGTTCTTC. It is translated as CSALTSGINYNEQFF.

This clonotype came up a few times. This sequence joins TRBV4-1 and TRBJ2-1; 10 bases are a match to TRBD2. CDR3 length equals 18 residues. V shed 6 bases, J shed 1 base, and the junction held 12 bases outside the gene matches. Per germline, CDR1 MGHRA and CDR2 YSYEKL. CDR3 protein: CASRASGSSGRSYNEQFF. The CDR3 DNA reads TGCGCCAGCAGAGCTAGCGGGAGTTCGGGTAGGTCCTACAATGAGCAGTTCTTC.

This clonotype was observed at least ten times. This chain connects TRBV6-6 to TRBJ2-7, with a possible D match to TRBD2 (6 bases). The germline V and J ends were trimmed by 2 bases and 7 bases, with 18 bases remaining between them. Per germline, CDR1 MNHNY and CDR2 SVGAGI (reference sequence). The CDR3 is 15 amino acids. CDR3 sequence: CASSYKSGGSREQYF. The CDR3 nucleotides read TGTGCCAGCAGTTACAAATCCGGGGGTTCGCGTGAGCAGTACTTC.

This clonotype occurred many times. This chain links TRBV20-1 with TRBJ1-1, with a tentative D call TRBD1 (6 bases). Trimming cost V 6 bases and J 3 bases, with 14 bases left between them. Germline V lookup: CDR1 DFQATT, CDR2 SNEGSKA (reference sequence). This CDR3 spans 13 amino acids. For the CDR3, the DNA is TGCAGTGCGGGTAGGGGGGCTGACACTGAAGCTTTCTTT. Translation gives CSAGRGADTEAFF.